This T cell receptor beta chain is from a study of spatial heterogeneity in lung cancer. This clonotype was detected ten times or more. This beta chain is an unintended read in a library built for alpha chains; its size means little. TCRdb processed the 5' RACE reads anew with MiXCR; each CDR3 protein has one entry. The profile shows roughly 9,700 distinct CDR3 sequences, approximately 3.5% of them singletons. From germline, CDR1 is SGDLS and CDR2 YYNGEE. V dropped 0 bases and J dropped 1; count of bases not matched to a gene: 2. CDR3 length equals 15 residues. Time point meaning: blood taken at disease recurrence. Without sorting, whole RNA was sequenced from tumor, nontumor lung or frozen PBMC.

This receptor was taken from a female donor with early-stage non-small cell lung cancer. This chain uses TRBV9 with TRBJ2-3; 7 nucleotides match TRBD2. The sample was PBMCs, taken at recurrence. CDR3 protein: CASSVEAGGTDTQYF. The CDR3 DNA reads TGTGCCAGCAGCGTAGAGGCGGGGGGCACAGATACGCAGTATTTT.